Listed below are T cell receptor beta chains from one sample, sequenced in a study of blood T cell repertoires in COVID-19. Assay used: immunoSEQ multiplex PCR; TCRdb lists only in-frame clones, some missing. The sample yields around 300,000 clones, around 89% seen once. Sequencing was performed on PBMCs or T cells enriched from blood (not recorded which). The source of these receptors is a woman aged 50 to 60 who had recovered from COVID-19. Both conserved end residues are part of each CDR3. The D gene is left open where the match is weak. The size entry is marked missing in some rows and otherwise reads once, few, many or a size class.

d_gene	v_gene	j_gene	abundance	CDR3aa	CDR3nt
NA	TRBV7-8	TRBJ1-4	NA	CASSLVERKNEKLFF	TGTGCCAGCAGCTTAGTTGAGAGAAAGAATGAAAAACTGTTTTTT
TRBD1	TRBV4-3	TRBJ1-3	NA	CASSQGQPGGSGNTIYF	TGCGCCAGCAGCCAAGGTCAACCAGGGGGCTCTGGAAACACCATATATTTT
NA	TRBV30	TRBJ1-1	NA	CAWSVPGTHTEAFF	TGTGCCTGGAGTGTCCCGGGAACACACACTGAAGCTTTCTTT
NA	TRBV4-1	TRBJ1-4	NA	CASSQGGIYEKLFF	TGCGCCAGCAGCCAAGGAGGGATTTATGAAAAACTGTTTTTT
TRBD1	TRBV3-1/TRBV3-2	TRBJ2-5	few	CASSQERGTGSETQYF	TGTGCCAGCAGCCAAGAGAGGGGGACAGGTTCAGAGACCCAGTACTTC
NA	TRBV4-2	TRBJ2-1	NA	CASSQVSGMSSYNEQFF	TGTGCCAGCAGCCAAGTGTCAGGGATGAGCTCCTACAATGAGCAGTTCTTC
NA	TRBV7-2	TRBJ2-1	NA	CASSLAPGTYNEQFF	TGTGCCAGCAGCTTAGCGCCAGGGACCTACAATGAGCAGTTCTTC
TRBD1	TRBV19	TRBJ1-1	NA	CASSVLKPGQTHRTKNMNTEAFF	TGTGCCAGTAGTGTTCTAAAACCGGGACAGACTCACCGAACTAAAAACATGAACACTGAAGCTTTCTTT
TRBD1	TRBV18	TRBJ1-5	NA	CASSQDRGRNQPQHF	TGTGCCAGCTCACAGGACAGGGGACGCAATCAGCCCCAGCATTTT
TRBD1	TRBV19	TRBJ2-3	once	CASSMTGVATDTQYF	TGTGCCAGTAGTATGACAGGGGTTGCAACAGATACGCAGTATTTT
NA	TRBV7-9	TRBJ1-1	once	CASSRSEGHTEAFF	TGTGCCAGCAGCCGATCGGAGGGTCACACTGAAGCTTTCTTT
NA	TRBV24-1	TRBJ2-2	NA	CATSVTNRGVPGELFF	TGTGCCACCAGTGTCACTAATCGGGGTGTGCCCGGGGAGCTGTTTTTT
TRBD1	TRBV12-3/TRBV12-4	TRBJ1-2	NA	CASRKNRGLGYTF	TGTGCCAGCAGGAAAAACAGGGGGCTTGGCTACACCTTC
NA	TRBV6-5	TRBJ2-7	NA	CASSQTGSSYEQYF	TGTGCCAGCAGCCAGACTGGTAGCTCCTACGAGCAGTACTTC
TRBD1	TRBV5-1	TRBJ1-6	NA	CASSPGTGLSPLHF	TGCGCCAGCAGCCCCGGGACAGGGCTCTCACCCCTCCACTTT
NA	TRBV6-5	TRBJ2-3	NA	CASSRSTDTQYF	TGTGCCAGCAGCAGAAGCACAGATACGCAGTATTTT
NA	TRBV2	TRBJ1-2	NA	CASRATGSELYGYTF	TGTGCCAGCAGGGCTACAGGGTCTGAGCTCTATGGCTACACCTTC
TRBD2	TRBV4-1	TRBJ2-1	NA	CASSQVSGSWVYEQFF	TGCGCCAGCAGCCAAGTTAGCGGGAGTTGGGTGTATGAGCAGTTCTTC
TRBD1	TRBV28	TRBJ1-1	few	CASSPAGTGTEAFF	TGTGCCAGCAGTCCCGCTGGGACAGGGACTGAAGCTTTCTTT
TRBD1	TRBV10-2	TRBJ1-5	NA	CASSEYRGVQPQHF	TGCGCCAGCAGTGAATACAGGGGGGTTCAGCCCCAGCATTTT
NA	TRBV18	TRBJ1-1	NA	CASSPSLTGMNTEAFF	TGTGCCAGCTCACCTTCCCTTACAGGGATGAACACTGAAGCTTTCTTT
NA	TRBV19	TRBJ1-1	NA	CASGYWEEAFF	TGTGCCAGTGGATACTGGGAGGAAGCTTTCTTT